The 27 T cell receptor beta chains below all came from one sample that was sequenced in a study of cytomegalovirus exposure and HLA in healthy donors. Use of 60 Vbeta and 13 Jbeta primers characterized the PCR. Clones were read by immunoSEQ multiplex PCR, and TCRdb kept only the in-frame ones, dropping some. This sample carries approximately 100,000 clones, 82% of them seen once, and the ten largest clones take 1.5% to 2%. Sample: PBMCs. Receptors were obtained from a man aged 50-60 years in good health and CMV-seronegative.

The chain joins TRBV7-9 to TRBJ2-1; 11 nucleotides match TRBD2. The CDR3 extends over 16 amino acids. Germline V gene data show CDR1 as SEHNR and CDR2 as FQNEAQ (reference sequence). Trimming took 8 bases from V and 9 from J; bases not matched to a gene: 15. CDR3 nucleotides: TGTGCCAGCTCAAGAGGGGCTAGCGGGGGGCAGCGTGAGCAGTTCTTC. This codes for CASSRGASGGQREQFF.

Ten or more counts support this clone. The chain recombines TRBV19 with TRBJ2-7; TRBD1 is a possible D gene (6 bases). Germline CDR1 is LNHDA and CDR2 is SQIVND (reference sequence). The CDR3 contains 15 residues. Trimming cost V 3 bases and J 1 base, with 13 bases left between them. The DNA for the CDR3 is TGTGCCAGTAGTATTGGTGGCAGGGGATCCTACGAGCAGTACTTC. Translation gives CASSIGGRGSYEQYF.

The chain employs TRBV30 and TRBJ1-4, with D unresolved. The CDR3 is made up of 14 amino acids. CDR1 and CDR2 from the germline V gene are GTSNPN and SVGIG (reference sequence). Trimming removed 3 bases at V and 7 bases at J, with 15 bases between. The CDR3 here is CAWSVGSFSEKLFF. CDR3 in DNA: TGTGCCTGGAGCGTGGGCAGCTTTAGTGAAAAACTGTTTTTT. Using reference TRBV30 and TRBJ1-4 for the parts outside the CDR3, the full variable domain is SQTIHQWPATLVQPVGSPLSLECTVEGTSNPNLYWYRQAAGRGLQLLFYSVGIGQISSEVPQNLSASRPQDRQFILSSKKLLLSDSGFYLCAWSVGSFSEKLFFGSGTQLSVL.

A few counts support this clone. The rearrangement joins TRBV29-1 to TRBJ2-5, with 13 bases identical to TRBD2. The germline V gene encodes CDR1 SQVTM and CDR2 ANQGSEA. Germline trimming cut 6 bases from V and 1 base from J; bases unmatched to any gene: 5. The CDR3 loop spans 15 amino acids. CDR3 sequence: CSVGLAGAPQETQYF. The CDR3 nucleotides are TGCAGCGTCGGACTAGCGGGGGCCCCCCAAGAGACCCAGTACTTC.

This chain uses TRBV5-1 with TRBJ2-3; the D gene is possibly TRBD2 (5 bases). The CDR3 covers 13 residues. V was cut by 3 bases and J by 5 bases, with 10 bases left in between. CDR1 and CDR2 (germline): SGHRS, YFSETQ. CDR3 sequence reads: CASSSQGGDTQYF. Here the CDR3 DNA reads TGCGCCAGCAGCTCACAAGGAGGAGATACGCAGTATTTT.

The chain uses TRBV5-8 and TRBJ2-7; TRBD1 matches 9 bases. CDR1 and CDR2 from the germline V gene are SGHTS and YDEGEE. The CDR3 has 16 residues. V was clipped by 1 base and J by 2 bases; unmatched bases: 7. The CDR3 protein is CASSLYRGRTPYEQYF. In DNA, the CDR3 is TGTGCCAGCAGCTTGTACAGGGGGCGCACGCCCTACGAGCAGTACTTC.

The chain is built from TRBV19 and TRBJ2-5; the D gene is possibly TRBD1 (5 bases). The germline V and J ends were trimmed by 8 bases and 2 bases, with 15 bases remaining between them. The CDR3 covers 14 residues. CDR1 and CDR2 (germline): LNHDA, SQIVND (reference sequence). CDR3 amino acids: CASSGLGLQETQYF. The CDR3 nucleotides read TGTGCCAGTTCGGGTCTGGGGCTGCAAGAGACCCAGTACTTC.

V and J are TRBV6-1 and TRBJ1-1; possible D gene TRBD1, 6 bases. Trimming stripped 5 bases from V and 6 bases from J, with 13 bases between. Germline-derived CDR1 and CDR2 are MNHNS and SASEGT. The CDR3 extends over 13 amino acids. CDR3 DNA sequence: TGTGCCAGCAGTCCCCAGGGGTTAGCTGAAGCTTTCTTT. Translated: CASSPQGLAEAFF.

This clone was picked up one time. The CDR3 nucleotides read TGTGCCAGCAGTGAAGCTTCAACTAGCGGGAGACACACAGATACGCAGTATTTT. Residues: CASSEASTSGRHTDTQYF. The chain combines TRBV6-1 with TRBJ2-3; TRBD2 matches at 11 bases. CDR3 length: 18 amino acids. V gave up 0 bases and J gave up 2 bases; unmatched junction bases: 7. Germline V gives CDR1 MNHNS, CDR2 SASEGT.

Here the CDR3 reads CASSIRGGQILLAKNIQYF. CDR3 coding DNA: TGTGCCAGTAGTATACGGGGGGGACAGATACTTCTAGCCAAAAACATTCAGTACTTC. The chain recombines TRBV19 with TRBJ2-4; D is possibly TRBD2 (8 bases). The CDR3 spans 19 residues. V lost 2 bases and J lost 0, with 20 bases in between. The germline gives CDR1 LNHDA, CDR2 SQIVND (reference sequence).

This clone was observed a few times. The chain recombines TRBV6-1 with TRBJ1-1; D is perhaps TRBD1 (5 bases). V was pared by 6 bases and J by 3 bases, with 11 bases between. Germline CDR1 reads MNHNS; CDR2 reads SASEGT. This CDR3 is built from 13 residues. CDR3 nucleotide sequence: TGTGCCAGCAGACCCCAGGGCTACACTGAAGCTTTCTTT. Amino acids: CASRPQGYTEAFF.

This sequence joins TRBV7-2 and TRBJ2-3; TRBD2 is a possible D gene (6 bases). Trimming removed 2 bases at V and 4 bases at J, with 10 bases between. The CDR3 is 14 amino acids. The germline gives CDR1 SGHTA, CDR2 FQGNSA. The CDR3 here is CASSLKAGPDTQYF. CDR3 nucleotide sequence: TGTGCCAGCAGCTTAAAGGCGGGGCCAGATACGCAGTATTTT.

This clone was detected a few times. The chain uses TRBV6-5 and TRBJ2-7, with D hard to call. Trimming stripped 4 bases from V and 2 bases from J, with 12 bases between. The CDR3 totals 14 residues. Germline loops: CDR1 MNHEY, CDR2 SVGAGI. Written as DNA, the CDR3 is TGTGCCAGCAGTTTACCTACCCCACCCTACGAGCAGTACTTC. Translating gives CASSLPTPPYEQYF.

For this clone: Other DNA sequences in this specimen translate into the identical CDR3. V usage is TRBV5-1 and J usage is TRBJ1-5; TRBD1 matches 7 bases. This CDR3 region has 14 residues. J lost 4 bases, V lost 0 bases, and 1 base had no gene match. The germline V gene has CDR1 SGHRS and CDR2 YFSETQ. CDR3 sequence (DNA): TGCGCCAGCAGCTTGGGGACAGGAAATCAGCCCCAGCATTTT. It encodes CASSLGTGNQPQHF.

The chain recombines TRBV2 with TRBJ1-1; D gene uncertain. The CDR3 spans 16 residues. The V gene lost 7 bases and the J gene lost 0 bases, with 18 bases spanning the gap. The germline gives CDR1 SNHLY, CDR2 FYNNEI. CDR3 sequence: CASTRNAPGLNTEAFF. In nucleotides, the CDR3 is TGTGCCAGCACAAGAAACGCCCCGGGGTTGAACACTGAAGCTTTCTTT.

In DNA, the CDR3 is TGTGCCAGCAAGTCCAAGCGGGGGGTTAGCACAGATACGCAGTATTTT. Its protein product is CASKSKRGVSTDTQYF. V usage is TRBV28 and J usage is TRBJ2-3; 9 nucleotides align to TRBD2. The CDR3 spans 16 residues. Germline CDR1 is MDHEN and CDR2 is SYDVKM. J was trimmed by 0 bases and V by 7 bases; bases with no gene match: 8.

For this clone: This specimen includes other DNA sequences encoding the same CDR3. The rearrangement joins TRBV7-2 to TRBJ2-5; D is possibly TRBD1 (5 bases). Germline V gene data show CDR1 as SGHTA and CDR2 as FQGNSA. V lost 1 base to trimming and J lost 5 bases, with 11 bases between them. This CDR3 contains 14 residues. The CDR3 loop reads CASSLDRGRETQYF. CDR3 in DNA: TGTGCCAGCAGCTTAGATAGGGGTCGGGAGACCCAGTACTTC.

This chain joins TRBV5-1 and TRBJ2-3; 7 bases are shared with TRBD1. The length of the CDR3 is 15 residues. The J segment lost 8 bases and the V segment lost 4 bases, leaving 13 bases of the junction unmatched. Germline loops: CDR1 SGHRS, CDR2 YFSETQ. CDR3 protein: CASSGTGTESGTQYF. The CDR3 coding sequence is TGCGCCAGCAGCGGAACCGGGACAGAATCCGGTACGCAGTATTTT.

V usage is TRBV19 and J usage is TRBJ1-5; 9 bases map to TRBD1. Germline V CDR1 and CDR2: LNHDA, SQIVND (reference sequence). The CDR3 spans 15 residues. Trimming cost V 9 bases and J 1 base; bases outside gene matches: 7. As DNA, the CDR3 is TGTGCCAGCAACTGGGACAGGGAGAGCAATCAGCCCCAGCATTTT. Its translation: CASNWDRESNQPQHF.

CDR3 region: CASSLHPLTSGGDTDTQYF. CDR3 nucleotides: TGTGCCAGCAGCTTACACCCATTGACTAGCGGGGGGGACACAGATACGCAGTATTTT. The genes are TRBV7-6 and TRBJ2-3; 14 positions match TRBD2. The CDR3 is 19 amino acids. J lost 2 bases, V lost 2 bases, and 9 bases had no gene match. The germline gives CDR1 SGHVS, CDR2 FNYEAQ.

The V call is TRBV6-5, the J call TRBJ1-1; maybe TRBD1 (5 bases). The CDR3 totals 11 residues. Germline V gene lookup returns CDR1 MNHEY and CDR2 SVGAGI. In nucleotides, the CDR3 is TGTGCGCTGGGGCGGGGTTTAGAAGCTTTCTTT. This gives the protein CALGRGLEAFF.

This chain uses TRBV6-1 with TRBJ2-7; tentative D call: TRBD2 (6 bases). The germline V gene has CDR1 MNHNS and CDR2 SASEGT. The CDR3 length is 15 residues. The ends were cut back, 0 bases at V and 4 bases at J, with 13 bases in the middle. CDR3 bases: TGTGCCAGCAGTGAAGCAAGAGTAGGAGGGTACGAGCAGTACGTC. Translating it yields CASSEARVGGYEQYV.

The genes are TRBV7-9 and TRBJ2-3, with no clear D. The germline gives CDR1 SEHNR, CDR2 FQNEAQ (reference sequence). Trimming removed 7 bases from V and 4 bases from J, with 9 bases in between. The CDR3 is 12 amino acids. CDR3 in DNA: TGTGCCAGCACCTTGGGCCCAGATACGCAGTATTTT. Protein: CASTLGPDTQYF.

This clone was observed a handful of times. The CDR3 bases are TGTGCCAGTCTACCCCCCGGGACAGGGCAGAACACTGAAGCTTTCTTT. Translation: CASLPPGTGQNTEAFF. This chain connects TRBV6-6 to TRBJ1-1, with 9 bases identical to TRBD1. The CDR3 sequence is 16 residues long. The V gene's germline CDR1 is MNHNY and CDR2 SVGAGI (reference sequence). Unmatched junction bases numbered 12, after V lost 9 bases and J lost 1 base.

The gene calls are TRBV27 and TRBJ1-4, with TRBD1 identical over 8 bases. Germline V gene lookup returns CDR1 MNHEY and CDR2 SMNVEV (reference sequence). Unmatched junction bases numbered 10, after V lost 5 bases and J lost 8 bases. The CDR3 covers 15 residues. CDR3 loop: CASSARGPVSEKLFF. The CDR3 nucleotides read TGTGCCAGCAGTGCCAGGGGGCCCGTGTCAGAAAAACTGTTTTTT.

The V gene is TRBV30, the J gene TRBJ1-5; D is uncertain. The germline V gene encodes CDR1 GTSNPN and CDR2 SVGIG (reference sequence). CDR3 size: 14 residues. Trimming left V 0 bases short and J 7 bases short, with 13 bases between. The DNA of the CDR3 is TGTGCCTGGAGTGTACGAGGTCTATCCCAGCCCCAGCATTTT. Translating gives CAWSVRGLSQPQHF.

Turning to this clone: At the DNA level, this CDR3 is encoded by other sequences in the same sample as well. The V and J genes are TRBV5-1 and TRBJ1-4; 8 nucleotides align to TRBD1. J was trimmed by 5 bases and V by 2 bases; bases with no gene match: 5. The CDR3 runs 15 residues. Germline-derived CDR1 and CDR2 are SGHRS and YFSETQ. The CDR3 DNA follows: TGCGCCAGCAGCTTATCACAGGGGGTCAATGAAAAACTGTTTTTT. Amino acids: CASSLSQGVNEKLFF.